These T cell receptor beta chains were read from a single sample in a study. TCRdb reprocessed the reads with MiXCR, giving one entry per CDR3 protein. The sample yields about 15,000 distinct CDR3 sequences, around 35% seen once. The sequenced sample consisted of blood. Receptor source: a human donor. The CDR3 runs from the conserved cysteine through the conserved F or W. Each record gives: D gene, V gene, CDR3 protein. D genes are given only for firm matches.

d_gene: TRBD1
v_gene: TRBV20-1
CDR3aa: CSVGTGNTEAFF

d_gene: -
v_gene: TRBV14
CDR3aa: CASSRFSYEQYF

d_gene: TRBD2
v_gene: TRBV4-3
CDR3aa: CASSQALAGGNEQFF

d_gene: -
v_gene: TRBV29-1
CDR3aa: CSVEVSGGQPQHF

d_gene: -
v_gene: TRBV18
CDR3aa: CASSPLPGRGNTEAFF

d_gene: TRBD2
v_gene: TRBV15
CDR3aa: CATSGSGSSGANVLTF

d_gene: TRBD2
v_gene: TRBV29-1
CDR3aa: CSVWGGGSSYEQYF

d_gene: -
v_gene: TRBV29-1
CDR3aa: CSVDHLPFQSLNTEAFF

d_gene: -
v_gene: TRBV4-2
CDR3aa: CASSLDDRSNQPQHF

d_gene: -
v_gene: TRBV6-1
CDR3aa: CASSEADGSAKLFF

d_gene: -
v_gene: TRBV6-2/TRBV6-3
CDR3aa: CASSYSSQETQYF

d_gene: TRBD2
v_gene: TRBV4-2
CDR3aa: CASRHGGRDEQFF

d_gene: TRBD1
v_gene: TRBV29-1
CDR3aa: CSAITGTVSGNTIYF

d_gene: TRBD2
v_gene: TRBV20-1
CDR3aa: CSARDRDGRFDTQYF

d_gene: TRBD2
v_gene: TRBV29-1
CDR3aa: CSVERTSGRDLGQFF

d_gene: TRBD1
v_gene: TRBV29-1
CDR3aa: CSVEILDRGRWETQYF

d_gene: -
v_gene: TRBV13
CDR3aa: CASSLEDRTYEQYF

d_gene: -
v_gene: TRBV5-1
CDR3aa: CASNPNPLNTEAFF

d_gene: TRBD2
v_gene: TRBV4-3
CDR3aa: CASSQELAVHSYEQYF

d_gene: TRBD1
v_gene: TRBV29-1
CDR3aa: CSVEQTGGETQYF

d_gene: TRBD2
v_gene: TRBV4-3
CDR3aa: CASSQDWFRWYSSGSPNYNEQFF

d_gene: TRBD1
v_gene: TRBV4-3
CDR3aa: CASSQDAGQGSLAFF

d_gene: TRBD2
v_gene: TRBV4-2
CDR3aa: CASSQDPSGRTGEQYF

d_gene: TRBD1
v_gene: TRBV29-1
CDR3aa: CSGGQGSNTGELFF

d_gene: -
v_gene: TRBV29-1
CDR3aa: CSVARESAELFF

d_gene: -
v_gene: TRBV28
CDR3aa: CASSLSRRGILTPQHF

d_gene: -
v_gene: TRBV29-1
CDR3aa: CSGLDGFDKRPPWRDTQYF

d_gene: -
v_gene: TRBV4-2
CDR3aa: CASSHDPSGTGELFF

d_gene: -
v_gene: TRBV4-2
CDR3aa: CASSQDWAEAFF

d_gene: TRBD2
v_gene: TRBV4-2
CDR3aa: CASSQDSTSGTYEQYF

d_gene: -
v_gene: TRBV29-1
CDR3aa: CSVEAGHPGEQYF

d_gene: -
v_gene: TRBV4-3
CDR3aa: CASSQTSRNYGYTF

d_gene: -
v_gene: TRBV4-3
CDR3aa: CASSQDSPILRKYNEQFF

d_gene: -
v_gene: TRBV4-2
CDR3aa: CASSQVANEQFF

d_gene: TRBD1
v_gene: TRBV4-3
CDR3aa: CASSQGQGPSTDTQYF

d_gene: TRBD1
v_gene: TRBV29-1
CDR3aa: CSVEDLGQGENEQFF

d_gene: TRBD1
v_gene: TRBV18
CDR3aa: CASSRQGNTEAFF

d_gene: TRBD2
v_gene: TRBV6-4
CDR3aa: CASSDSETSGGTDTQYF

d_gene: TRBD1
v_gene: TRBV20-1
CDR3aa: CSARNRGTGDYGYTF

d_gene: -
v_gene: TRBV29-1
CDR3aa: CSVDGWSPADTQYF

d_gene: TRBD1
v_gene: TRBV18
CDR3aa: CASSPRTGDNEQFF

d_gene: -
v_gene: TRBV20-1
CDR3aa: CSARDTGELFF

d_gene: -
v_gene: TRBV12-3/TRBV12-4
CDR3aa: CASSSQYAGEPPQHF

d_gene: TRBD1
v_gene: TRBV5-1
CDR3aa: CASSLPTGGGYGYTF

d_gene: TRBD2
v_gene: TRBV4-2
CDR3aa: CASSQDPSGLADTQYF